This TCR beta chain was obtained from a study of blood T cell repertoires in COVID-19 (dated by TCRdb to the early 2020s). Study-level background: The collaborator samples originated in the United States, Italy and Spain and spanned the acute and convalescent phases of COVID-19. The material from the prospective study consisted of cDNA or gDNA derived from T cells, B-cell-depleted T cells, or PBMCs. Deeply sampled blood TCRbeta repertoires from subjects exposed to, actively infected with, or recovered from COVID-19 were included in the dataset. A freely available public database, intended as a resource for researchers studying the immune response to SARS-CoV-2, is where the repertoires were released. The samples were drawn from two sources: the first 160 participants of the ongoing ImmuneRACE study, and 1,000 to 1,500 subjects contributed by 6 global collaborators. Sample metadata almost always included a de-identified subject ID, COVID-19 status, age in years and sex. Where available, HLA class I and class II types were taken from metadata supplied by the sample provider and were not determined by assay-based typing. What the work shows at the level of the full study, not this receptor alone: Clinical and demographic metadata were provided uncurated, with the amount varying by source and participant.

Turning to this clone: The target of this receptor is not known. Nothing much larger sits one base from this clone, and base qualities are not available.

CDR1 LNHNV and CDR2 YYDKDF are derived from the germline V gene (reference sequence). Deletion took 0 bases off V and 0 bases off J, with a span of 9 bases between the germline ends. The CDR3 runs 15 amino acids, cysteine and phenylalanine included. Only the CDR3 DNA is retained, 45 bases long and in frame from the first base. TCRbeta CDR3 regions were amplified from genomic DNA using the immunoSEQ Assay, a bias-controlled multiplex PCR. For the original study's pipeline: Within the assay, amplification of reference gene primers was used to estimate how many nucleated cells each sample contained. To quantify the absolute abundance of each unique TCRbeta CDR3 rearrangement, sequence reads were collapsed and filtered. For each sample, productive Simpson clonality was calculated by taking the square root of Simpson's diversity index across productive rearrangements. TCRdb took this table from immuneACCESS and kept in-frame rearrangements with V and J called. Such tables lack part of the clones; where checked against another copy, unresolved V genes explain under half of the gap, and the rest is unexplained. V and J calls and clone size are those listed in that table; D and trimming were worked out from the DNA. Here the sample has about 200,000 clones; approximately 87% occur a single time. The top ten constitute 6.2% of the sample.

Samples from volunteer blood donors who had recovered from COVID-19 were contributed by a second Seattle source. Collaborating institutions collected whole blood in K2EDTA tubes following their own protocols. For TCRbeta analysis, collaborators shipped samples in one of three forms: frozen whole blood, isolated PBMCs, or DNA extracted from either of those sample types. This TCR derives from a man aged 55 to 70 who had recovered from COVID-19. Sequenced material: peripheral blood. The rearranged segments are TRBV15 and TRBJ2-7; the best D guess is TRBD2, with 6 bases matching. At the DNA level, the sequence is TGTGCCACCAGCAGAGATCGGGGGAGCTCCTACGAGCAGTACTTC. Its protein is CATSRDRGSSYEQYF.